This paragraph reports one T cell receptor beta chain. The target of this receptor is not known. One base away there is no much larger clone; base qualities are not given. Enrolling through a virtual design, the prospective study's participants ranged in age from roughly 18 to 100 years and lived across roughly 23 United States geographic areas. Cohort assignment in the prospective study relied on participant-reported clinical history from a screening survey and a study questionnaire. For ImmuneRACE Cohort 3, a participant was defined as recovered based on two consecutive negative NP/OP PCR tests, clearance by a healthcare professional, or resolution of symptoms. In the prospective study, mobile phlebotomists collected whole blood, serum and a nasopharyngeal or oropharyngeal swab from each participant. Participants in the prospective study had the option to provide additional blood draws and questionnaires over a roughly 2-month period. Before DNA extraction, prospective study blood samples were shipped either frozen or at room temperature.

This entry is derived from a study of blood T cell repertoires in COVID-19 (dated by TCRdb to 2019 to 2021). Turning to the overall study: Samples covering the acute and convalescent phases of COVID-19 were provided by collaborators in the United States, Italy and Spain. The material from the prospective study consisted of cDNA or gDNA derived from T cells, B-cell-depleted T cells, or PBMCs. The repertoires were released in a freely available public database intended as a resource for research on the immune response to SARS-CoV-2. Samples came from the ongoing ImmuneRACE study (first 160 participants) plus 1,254 subjects from 6 global collaborators. The dataset comprised deeply sampled blood TCRbeta repertoires from subjects exposed to, actively infected with, or recovered from COVID-19. Sample metadata almost always included a de-identified subject ID, COVID-19 status, age in years and sex. HLA class I and class II types, where available, came from metadata supplied by the sample provider rather than from assay-based typing.

General conclusions and limits of the study: Clinical and demographic metadata were provided uncurated, with the amount varying by source and participant.

TCRbeta CDR3 regions were amplified from genomic DNA using the immunoSEQ Assay, a bias-controlled multiplex PCR. Per the source publication's procedure: Nucleated cell counts per sample were estimated from amplification of reference gene primers within the assay. To quantify the absolute abundance of each unique TCRbeta CDR3 rearrangement, sequence reads were collapsed and filtered. For each sample, productive Simpson clonality was calculated by taking the square root of Simpson's diversity index across productive rearrangements. TCRdb retrieved this table from immuneACCESS and kept in-frame rearrangements only. Not all clones are present; in checked studies, unresolved V genes account for under half, and no reason is known for the remainder. From that table come the V and J calls and clone size; the DNA was used to work out D and trimming. In this sample the table shows hundreds of thousands of clones, roughly nine tenths of which occur a single time. Jointly, the top ten make up about 3% of the sample.

V is pared back by 0 bases and J by 4 bases, with 12 bases lying between the germline termini. The CDR3, cysteine through phenylalanine, is 15 amino acids long. CDR3 DNA is the only sequence kept; it has 45 bases, read in frame from the first base. The germline V gene encodes CDR1 MNHNS and CDR2 SASEGT. The chain couples TRBV6-1 to TRBJ1-1, and possibly TRBD1, on 5 matching bases. Material: PBMCs or T cells enriched from blood (not recorded which). The source of this sequence is a woman aged 45-65 years who had recovered from COVID-19. At the DNA level, the sequence is TGTGCCAGCAGTGAAGCGGAAGGGGCCGGCACTGAAGCTTTCTTT. This gives the protein CASSEAEGAGTEAFF.